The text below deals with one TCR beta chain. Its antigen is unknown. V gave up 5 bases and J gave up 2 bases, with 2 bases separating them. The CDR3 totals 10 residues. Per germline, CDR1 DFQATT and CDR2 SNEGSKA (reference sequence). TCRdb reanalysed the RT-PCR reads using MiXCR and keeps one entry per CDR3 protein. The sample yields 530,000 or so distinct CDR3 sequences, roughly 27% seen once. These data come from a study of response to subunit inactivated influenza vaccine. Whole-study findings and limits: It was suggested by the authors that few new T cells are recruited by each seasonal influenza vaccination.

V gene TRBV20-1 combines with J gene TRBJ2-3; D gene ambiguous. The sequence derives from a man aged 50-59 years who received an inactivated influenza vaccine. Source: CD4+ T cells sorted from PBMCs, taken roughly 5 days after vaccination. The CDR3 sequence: CSAATDTQYF. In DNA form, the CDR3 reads TGCAGTGCTGCCACAGATACGCAGTATTTT.